This T cell receptor (beta chain) was sequenced for a study of T-cell reconstitution after alpha-beta-depleted transplantation in children. The library targeted TCRbeta and was prepared with unique molecular identifiers. MiXCR, applied by TCRdb to the PCR reads, yields one record per CDR3 protein. The table has 600,000 or so distinct CDR3 sequences, roughly 24% seen once. There are a few counts of this clonotype. The target antigen is unknown. The J segment lost 4 bases and the V segment lost 0 bases, leaving 5 bases of the junction unmatched. This CDR3 comprises 17 residues. Germline V gene lookup returns CDR1 LGHNA and CDR2 YSLEER. Study-wide findings and caveats: One year post-transplant, T-cell counts and diversity were largely derived from T cells produced anew. It was reported that alpha-beta T cells came from several hundred expanded graft clones (about two months after transplant).

The V gene is TRBV4-3, the J gene TRBJ2-1, with 11 bases aligning to TRBD2. This TCR derives from a boy in the first two years of life who had a stem cell transplant for acute myeloid leukemia, so the T cells may come from the graft donor. Here the sequenced sample was PBMCs, mostly from graft donor cells, taken 360 days after TCRalphabeta/CD19-depleted stem cell transplant. CDR3 loop: CASSQDTGTSGYNEQFF. CDR3 in DNA: TGCGCCAGCAGCCAAGATACCGGGACTAGCGGATACAATGAGCAGTTCTTC.